Sequencing of this T cell receptor (beta chain) was carried out in a study of regulatory T cells in long-lasting Graves disease. Between the trimmed V and J ends, which lost 1 base and 10 bases, there was a span of 11 bases. CDR1 is LGHDT and CDR2 is YNNKEL in the germline V gene (reference sequence). The CDR3 is made up of 14 amino acids. CDR3-region Arm-PCR and iRepertoire HTBI primers produced the TCR beta libraries. Each CDR3 protein gets one entry after TCRdb re-called the multiplex PCR reads with MiXCR. In the table there are 350,000 to 450,000 distinct CDR3 sequences, 14% to 15% of which are singletons. This clonotype was detected many times. Time point described: newly diagnosed GD, antithyroid drugs for less than 3 months. PBMC RNA was the source of the TCR library. These data were likewise used in another study, on T cells in Graves' hyperthyroidism and ophthalmopathy. That paper states: Hyperthyroidism of Graves' type that showed no ophthalmopathy progression within 18 months was stable. First-round RT-PCR of the TCR CDR3 relied on the HTBI primer set.

The sequences come from peripheral blood mononuclear cells (PBMCs), collected at new diagnosis, from a patient treated with antithyroid drugs. The chain recombines TRBV3-1 with TRBJ2-6; D possibly corresponds to TRBD2 (6 bases). This receptor was obtained from a woman in her thirties with Graves disease. CDR3 DNA sequence: TGTGCCAGCAGCCAAGGGGAGGCCGGGAACGTCCTGACTTTC. Amino acids: CASSQGEAGNVLTF.